The present T cell receptor (beta chain) was sequenced within a study of tumor and adjacent non-tumor tissue in lung cancer. The template was RNA from unsorted bulk tissue. This non-tumor lung sample came from over 3 cm beyond the tumor edge. Three rounds of nested PCR, following a modified ARM-PCR protocol, produced the TCRbeta library. Each CDR3 protein gets one entry after TCRdb re-called the multiplex PCR reads with MiXCR. The profile shows more than 55,000 distinct CDR3 sequences, 75% to 85% of them singletons. The CDR3 consists of 11 residues. CDR1 is SQVTM and CDR2 is ANQGSEA in the germline V gene. A note on this clonotype: A read error may account for a junction end that differs from germline.

This sequence joins TRBV29-1 and TRBJ2-5, with unresolved D. Sequencing was done on a sample of distant non-tumor lung tissue. The origin of this receptor is a man aged 55 to 70 with non-small cell lung cancer. CDR3 residues: CNVRVVETQYF. DNA for the CDR3: TGCAACGTTCGTGTCGTAGAGACCCAGTACTTC.